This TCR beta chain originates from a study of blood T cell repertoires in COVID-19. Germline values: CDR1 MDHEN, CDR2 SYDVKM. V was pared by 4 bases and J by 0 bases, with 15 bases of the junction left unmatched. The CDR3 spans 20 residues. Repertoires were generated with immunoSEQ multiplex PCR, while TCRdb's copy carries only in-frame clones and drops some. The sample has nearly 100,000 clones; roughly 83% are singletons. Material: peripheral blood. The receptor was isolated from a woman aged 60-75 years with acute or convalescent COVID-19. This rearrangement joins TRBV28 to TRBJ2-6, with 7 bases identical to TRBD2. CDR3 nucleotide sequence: TGTGCCAGCAGTTCTCCCTCCCCCGCGGGACTAAGCTCTGGGGCCAACGTCCTGACTTTC. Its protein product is CASSSPSPAGLSSGANVLTF. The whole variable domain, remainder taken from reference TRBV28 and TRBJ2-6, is DVKVTQSSRYLVKRTGEKVFLECVQDMDHENMFWYRQDPGLGLRLIYFSYDVKMKEKGDIPEGYSVSREKKERFSLILESASTNQTSMYLCASSSPSPAGLSSGANVLTFGAGSRLTVL.